The rows below give T cell receptor beta chains drawn from one sample of a study of Graves' ophthalmopathy and Graves' hyperthyroidism. In TCRdb, the multiplex PCR reads were re-called with MiXCR into one record per CDR3 protein. The table lists about 500,000 distinct CDR3 sequences, 13% to 15% of them singletons. Material: blood. These receptors were collected from a woman in her 30s with Graves' ophthalmopathy. Each CDR3 is given with its conserved first and last residue. The D gene is left open where the match is weak. Not all rows give a size; the values are once, few, many and, for expanded clones, a class.

v_gene: TRBV12-3/TRBV12-4; abundance: many; len: 16; d_gene: -; j_gene: TRBJ1-5; CDR3nt: TGTGCCAGCAGATTCTACGACTGGTACGGGAAGAATCCCCAGCATTTT; CDR3aa: CASRFYDWYGKNPQHF
v_gene: TRBV12-3/TRBV12-4; abundance: many; len: 11; d_gene: TRBD1; j_gene: TRBJ1-3; CDR3nt: TGTGCCAGCAGTCCGGGGACAGGCCGATATTTT; CDR3aa: CASSPGTGRYF
v_gene: TRBV6-5; abundance: -; len: 13; d_gene: -; j_gene: TRBJ2-7; CDR3nt: TGTGCCAGCAGTTACTTGGGGGGAGGCGATCAGTACTTC; CDR3aa: CASSYLGGGDQYF
v_gene: TRBV3-1; abundance: many; len: 16; d_gene: -; j_gene: TRBJ2-7; CDR3nt: TGTGCCAGCAGCCAAGATCCGCCAGGCTCAACCTACGAGCAGTACTTC; CDR3aa: CASSQDPPGSTYEQYF
v_gene: TRBV29-1; abundance: few; len: 12; d_gene: -; j_gene: TRBJ1-2; CDR3nt: TGCAGCGTTGAAGATCTAAGGGCTGGCTACACCTTC; CDR3aa: CSVEDLRAGYTF
v_gene: TRBV4-2; abundance: few; len: 15; d_gene: -; j_gene: TRBJ2-7; CDR3nt: TGTGCCAGCAGCCAAGAGAGGGAGATGCCCTACGAGCAGTACTTC; CDR3aa: CASSQEREMPYEQYF
v_gene: TRBV6-1; abundance: many; len: 19; d_gene: TRBD2; j_gene: TRBJ2-7; CDR3nt: TGTGCCAGCAGTGGGGCCCGAAGGACTAGCGGGCTCAACAGATACGAGCAGTACTTC; CDR3aa: CASSGARRTSGLNRYEQYF
v_gene: TRBV24-1; abundance: many; len: 14; d_gene: -; j_gene: TRBJ1-1; CDR3nt: TGTGCCACCTCGTCCCGGGGCATAGGAGCTGAAGCTTTCTTT; CDR3aa: CATSSRGIGAEAFF
v_gene: TRBV7-8; abundance: few; len: 16; d_gene: -; j_gene: TRBJ1-1; CDR3nt: TGTGCCAGCAGCTTAGATGGAATCGGGTTGAACACTGAAGCTTTCTTT; CDR3aa: CASSLDGIGLNTEAFF
v_gene: TRBV6-1; abundance: many; len: 15; d_gene: -; j_gene: TRBJ1-2; CDR3nt: TGTGCCAGCAGTGAAGTACACAAGGGCGCTTATGGCTACACCTTC; CDR3aa: CASSEVHKGAYGYTF
v_gene: TRBV10-3; abundance: many; len: 15; d_gene: -; j_gene: TRBJ2-7; CDR3nt: TGTGCCATCAGTGTTGGGTCGCAGGTCCTCAGCGAGCAGTACTTC; CDR3aa: CAISVGSQVLSEQYF
v_gene: TRBV12-3/TRBV12-4; abundance: -; len: 13; d_gene: -; j_gene: TRBJ2-5; CDR3nt: TGTGCCAGCAGTATTAGGCAGGCCGCGGCCCAGTACTTC; CDR3aa: CASSIRQAAAQYF
v_gene: TRBV11-2; abundance: -; len: 13; d_gene: -; j_gene: TRBJ2-2; CDR3nt: TGTGCCAGCTCGTGGGCAACGTCCGGGGAGCTGTTTTTT; CDR3aa: CASSWATSGELFF
v_gene: TRBV29-1; abundance: many; len: 14; d_gene: TRBD1; j_gene: TRBJ1-2; CDR3nt: TGCAGCGTTGGACAGGGTTTAAGAAACTATGGCTACACCTTC; CDR3aa: CSVGQGLRNYGYTF
v_gene: TRBV6-5; abundance: -; len: 17; d_gene: -; j_gene: TRBJ1-2; CDR3nt: TGTGCCAGCAGTTACTCACCCGCGGGGGCGGGGGAAGGGGGCTACACCTTC; CDR3aa: CASSYSPAGAGEGGYTF
v_gene: TRBV28; abundance: many; len: 13; d_gene: -; j_gene: TRBJ2-7; CDR3nt: TGTGCCAGCAGTTTATACCCCCCCCACGAGCAGTACTTC; CDR3aa: CASSLYPPHEQYF
v_gene: TRBV20-1; abundance: many; len: 18; d_gene: TRBD1; j_gene: TRBJ1-1; CDR3nt: TGCAGTGCTCCGGACCCACTACACAGGGGCGAGTTGAACACTGAAGCTTTCTTT; CDR3aa: CSAPDPLHRGELNTEAFF
v_gene: TRBV3-1; abundance: -; len: 15; d_gene: -; j_gene: TRBJ2-2; CDR3nt: TGTGCCAGCAGCCAAGATACGTTTAGTTCCGGGGAGCTGTTTTTT; CDR3aa: CASSQDTFSSGELFF
v_gene: TRBV6-1; abundance: many; len: 15; d_gene: -; j_gene: TRBJ1-2; CDR3nt: TGTGCCAGCAGTCCCCGGGGAGTAGTAAACTATGGCTACACCTTC; CDR3aa: CASSPRGVVNYGYTF
v_gene: TRBV11-3; abundance: many; len: 13; d_gene: -; j_gene: TRBJ2-7; CDR3nt: TGTGCCAGCAGCATTCATCGGGGAGGCGAGCAGTACTTC; CDR3aa: CASSIHRGGEQYF
v_gene: TRBV20-1; abundance: many; len: 15; d_gene: TRBD2; j_gene: TRBJ2-7; CDR3nt: TGCAGTGCCGTGGCGGGGCGGGAGACCTCCTACGAGCAGTACTTC; CDR3aa: CSAVAGRETSYEQYF
v_gene: TRBV11-2; abundance: many; len: 11; d_gene: -; j_gene: TRBJ1-1; CDR3nt: TGTGCCAGCAGCTCCAGGGTGTATACTTTCTTT; CDR3aa: CASSSRVYTFF
v_gene: TRBV30; abundance: many; len: 13; d_gene: -; j_gene: TRBJ1-1; CDR3nt: TGTGCCTGGGAAGGACGTGGGCTAACTGAAGCTTTCTTT; CDR3aa: CAWEGRGLTEAFF
v_gene: TRBV4-1; abundance: few; len: 15; d_gene: -; j_gene: TRBJ1-2; CDR3nt: TGCGCCAGCAGCCAAGAGGGACTTTTCAACTATGGCTACACCTTC; CDR3aa: CASSQEGLFNYGYTF
v_gene: TRBV28; abundance: few; len: 13; d_gene: -; j_gene: TRBJ1-5; CDR3nt: TGTGCCAGCAGTTGGTCCCAGTTCGCGACCCAGCATTTT; CDR3aa: CASSWSQFATQHF
v_gene: TRBV7-9; abundance: many; len: 10; d_gene: TRBD1; j_gene: TRBJ2-2; CDR3nt: TGTGCCACCACAGGGGCGGAGCTGTTTTTT; CDR3aa: CATTGAELFF
v_gene: TRBV28; abundance: -; len: 14; d_gene: -; j_gene: TRBJ2-7; CDR3nt: TGTGCCAGCAGTTTAAGGGTTCTTGGCTACGAGCAGTACTTC; CDR3aa: CASSLRVLGYEQYF
v_gene: TRBV11-1; abundance: many; len: 17; d_gene: TRBD1; j_gene: TRBJ1-2; CDR3nt: TGTGCCAGCAGCTTAGGGGCTTACGGGACAGGGGTCTATGGCTACACCTTC; CDR3aa: CASSLGAYGTGVYGYTF
v_gene: TRBV28; abundance: many; len: 18; d_gene: TRBD2; j_gene: TRBJ2-5; CDR3nt: TGTGCCAGCAGTTTACCCCGGACTAGCGGGAGGCTCCAAGAGACCCAGTACTTC; CDR3aa: CASSLPRTSGRLQETQYF
v_gene: TRBV6-1; abundance: -; len: 15; d_gene: TRBD1; j_gene: TRBJ2-7; CDR3nt: TGTGCCAGCAAGGAAGGACAGGGGTTAATAAGCGAGCAGTACTTC; CDR3aa: CASKEGQGLISEQYF
v_gene: TRBV12-3/TRBV12-4; abundance: many; len: 13; d_gene: -; j_gene: TRBJ1-2; CDR3nt: TGTGCCAGCAGGCCGGGTGAATACTATGGCTACACCTTC; CDR3aa: CASRPGEYYGYTF
v_gene: TRBV24-1; abundance: many; len: 15; d_gene: TRBD1; j_gene: TRBJ2-2; CDR3nt: TGTGCCACCAGGGCCGGGACAGGGTCTTCCGGGGAGCTGTTTTTT; CDR3aa: CATRAGTGSSGELFF
v_gene: TRBV11-1; abundance: -; len: 17; d_gene: -; j_gene: TRBJ2-7; CDR3nt: TGTGCCAGCATCGAGCTTCCTGGCCCGTCCGGGGTATACGAGCAGTACTTC; CDR3aa: CASIELPGPSGVYEQYF
v_gene: TRBV30; abundance: many; len: 14; d_gene: -; j_gene: TRBJ1-5; CDR3nt: TGTGCCTGGAGTGTGGGTCGGAGAAATCAGCCCCAGCATTTT; CDR3aa: CAWSVGRRNQPQHF
v_gene: TRBV11-2; abundance: many; len: 16; d_gene: -; j_gene: TRBJ1-3; CDR3nt: TGTGCCAGCAGCTTAGATTTTTCAGGCCCTGGAAACACCATATATTTT; CDR3aa: CASSLDFSGPGNTIYF
v_gene: TRBV6-5; abundance: many; len: 11; d_gene: -; j_gene: TRBJ1-1; CDR3nt: TGTGCCAGCAGTTACGCACCTGAAGCTTTCTTT; CDR3aa: CASSYAPEAFF
v_gene: TRBV10-3; abundance: many; len: 12; d_gene: -; j_gene: TRBJ2-7; CDR3nt: TGTGCCATCAGTGGACTGCAGTACGAGCAGTACTTC; CDR3aa: CAISGLQYEQYF
v_gene: TRBV4-1; abundance: many; len: 15; d_gene: TRBD2; j_gene: TRBJ2-5; CDR3nt: TGCGCCAGCGGGCCCGAGCGGGGGGTCCTTGAGACCCAGTACTTC; CDR3aa: CASGPERGVLETQYF
v_gene: TRBV6-1; abundance: many; len: 13; d_gene: -; j_gene: TRBJ2-4; CDR3nt: TGTGCCAGCAGTGAAGCGCAGGGCAGCGCGAAGTACTTC; CDR3aa: CASSEAQGSAKYF
v_gene: TRBV12-3/TRBV12-4; abundance: many; len: 15; d_gene: -; j_gene: TRBJ1-3; CDR3nt: TGTGCCAGCAGCCGACAGCTAAGTAGGGGAAACACCATATATTTT; CDR3aa: CASSRQLSRGNTIYF
v_gene: TRBV5-1; abundance: many; len: 13; d_gene: -; j_gene: TRBJ1-5; CDR3nt: TGCGCCAGCAGCTCGGACAGAGACCAGCCCCAGCATTTT; CDR3aa: CASSSDRDQPQHF
v_gene: TRBV6-6; abundance: many; len: 19; d_gene: TRBD2; j_gene: TRBJ2-7; CDR3nt: TGTGCCAGCAGAGGTGCTGGGACTAGCGGGCCTCAAGTTCCCTACGAGCAGTACTTC; CDR3aa: CASRGAGTSGPQVPYEQYF
v_gene: TRBV12-3/TRBV12-4; abundance: many; len: 13; d_gene: -; j_gene: TRBJ1-2; CDR3nt: TGTGCCAGCAGTCCTACAGGGAGCTATGGCTACACCTTC; CDR3aa: CASSPTGSYGYTF
v_gene: TRBV5-1; abundance: many; len: 15; d_gene: TRBD1; j_gene: TRBJ1-1; CDR3nt: TGCGCCAGCAGCTTGGAAGGCCCAGGGGGCCACGAAGCTTTCTTT; CDR3aa: CASSLEGPGGHEAFF
v_gene: TRBV10-3; abundance: many; len: 15; d_gene: TRBD1; j_gene: TRBJ1-1; CDR3nt: TGTGCCATCAGTGAGACCACAGGGGGCGAGACTGAAGCTTTCTTT; CDR3aa: CAISETTGGETEAFF
v_gene: TRBV19; abundance: many; len: 15; d_gene: -; j_gene: TRBJ2-6; CDR3nt: TGTGCCAGTAGCGAAAGGGATTCTGGGGCCAACGTCCTGACTTTC; CDR3aa: CASSERDSGANVLTF
v_gene: TRBV11-2; abundance: -; len: 16; d_gene: -; j_gene: TRBJ1-1; CDR3nt: TGTGCCAGGAGCTCTAGTCTCAGTATGGGGAACACTGAAGCTTTCTTT; CDR3aa: CARSSSLSMGNTEAFF
v_gene: TRBV19; abundance: -; len: 12; d_gene: -; j_gene: TRBJ1-2; CDR3nt: TGTGCCAGTAGTATGTGGCCCTATGGCTACACCTTC; CDR3aa: CASSMWPYGYTF
v_gene: TRBV19; abundance: many; len: 16; d_gene: TRBD1; j_gene: TRBJ1-2; CDR3nt: TGTGCCAGTAGTCCACCCCAGGACAGGTCGGGGCATGGCTACACCTTC; CDR3aa: CASSPPQDRSGHGYTF
v_gene: TRBV20-1; abundance: many; len: 15; d_gene: TRBD1; j_gene: TRBJ2-7; CDR3nt: TGCAGTGCCGAATCTCCCGGGACAGGATTCTACGAGCAGTACTTC; CDR3aa: CSAESPGTGFYEQYF
v_gene: TRBV28; abundance: many; len: 14; d_gene: -; j_gene: TRBJ1-2; CDR3nt: TGTGCCAGCAGAGCTCAGGATCCAACCTATGGCTACACCTTC; CDR3aa: CASRAQDPTYGYTF
v_gene: TRBV4-1; abundance: many; len: 18; d_gene: TRBD1; j_gene: TRBJ2-6; CDR3nt: TGCGCCAGCAGCCGTTACAGGGGGACGTACTCTGGGGCCAACGTCCTGACTTTC; CDR3aa: CASSRYRGTYSGANVLTF
v_gene: TRBV20-1; abundance: -; len: 16; d_gene: TRBD1; j_gene: TRBJ2-2; CDR3nt: TGCAGTGCTAGAGAACCGACAGGGGGCTACACCGGGGAGATGTTTTTT; CDR3aa: CSAREPTGGYTGEMFF
v_gene: TRBV9; abundance: -; len: 14; d_gene: -; j_gene: TRBJ2-2; CDR3nt: TGTGCCAGCAGCCCCCGGCAGGCGGTCGGGGAGCTGTTTTTT; CDR3aa: CASSPRQAVGELFF
v_gene: TRBV6-2/TRBV6-3; abundance: few; len: 18; d_gene: TRBD2; j_gene: TRBJ2-7; CDR3nt: TGTGCCAGCAGTTACGCAAGGACTAGCGGGAAGTACGACTTTGAGCAGTACTTC; CDR3aa: CASSYARTSGKYDFEQYF
v_gene: TRBV12-3/TRBV12-4; abundance: many; len: 13; d_gene: -; j_gene: TRBJ1-5; CDR3nt: TGTGCCAGCAGTTTACAGGGATATCAGCCCCAGCATTTT; CDR3aa: CASSLQGYQPQHF
v_gene: TRBV2; abundance: many; len: 14; d_gene: -; j_gene: TRBJ2-7; CDR3nt: TGTGCCAGCATGACCGGAGGGGGCGGCTACGAGCAGTACTTC; CDR3aa: CASMTGGGGYEQYF